These T cell receptor beta chains were read from a single sample in a study of pediatric ulcerative colitis. Libraries were prepared by immunoSEQ multiplex PCR; TCRdb keeps only in-frame clonotypes and omits some of them. The sample lists about 64,000 clones; around 85% were seen once. Sequenced input: blood. Every receptor here comes from a boy between 10 and 17 years old with severe ulcerative colitis. Each CDR3 is given with its conserved first and last residue. The D gene is left open where the match is weak. Size is stated for part of the rows, as once, few or many counts, or as a class when the clone is expanded.

v_call	d_call	clone_size	j_call	cdr3_nt	cdr3_aa
TRBV5-1	-	-	TRBJ2-5	TGCGCCAGCAGCCCGGTGGCAGGACGACAAGAGACCCAGTACTTC	CASSPVAGRQETQYF
TRBV5-4	-	-	TRBJ2-3	TGTGCCAGCAGAAATCCCACCCGCGGTTTATCTAGCACAGATACGCAGTATTTT	CASRNPTRGLSSTDTQYF
TRBV19	TRBD2	-	TRBJ2-7	TGTGCCAGTAGTGGACTAGCGGGAGAGACCTACGAGCAGTACTTC	CASSGLAGETYEQYF
TRBV4-3	-	few	TRBJ2-2	TGCGCCAGCAGCCAGGGGACAGGGGAACTAGCGGGATACACCGGGGAGCTGTTTTTT	CASSQGTGELAGYTGELFF
TRBV20-1	TRBD1	-	TRBJ1-1	TGCAGTGCCGACAGGGGGTCTGAAGCTTTCTTT	CSADRGSEAFF
TRBV19	TRBD2	-	TRBJ2-1	TGTGCCAGTAGTACCGGGACTAGCGCCGCACGTCCCTACAATGAGCAGTTCTTC	CASSTGTSAARPYNEQFF
TRBV6-5	-	-	TRBJ1-1	TGTGCCAGCAGTTACGGCACCCGATTGACTGAAGCTTTCTTT	CASSYGTRLTEAFF
TRBV27	-	-	TRBJ2-3	TGTGCCGTGCACCCGGGACTGCCCATTTCAGATACGCAGTATTTT	CAVHPGLPISDTQYF
TRBV19	-	once	TRBJ1-1	TGTGCCAGTAAGGGAGTTGAAGCTTTCTTT	CASKGVEAFF
TRBV12-5	TRBD2	-	TRBJ2-5	TGTGCTAGTGGTCCCGGACTAGCGGGACGAGAGACCCAGTACTTC	CASGPGLAGRETQYF
TRBV15	-	-	TRBJ2-5	TGTGCCACCAGCAGAGATCGAGATGCGGGACGGGAGACCCAGTACTTC	CATSRDRDAGRETQYF
TRBV6-5	-	-	TRBJ2-1	TGTGCCAGCAGTTACTTCTTATATAGCAATGAGCAGTTCTTC	CASSYFLYSNEQFF
TRBV10-2	-	few	TRBJ2-7	TGCGCCAGCAGTGTAGCCTACTCCTACGAGCAGTACTTC	CASSVAYSYEQYF
TRBV6-6	-	-	TRBJ2-1	TGTGCCAGCAGTTACTCGGTTGAGCAGTTCTTC	CASSYSVEQFF
TRBV5-1	-	-	TRBJ2-7	TGCGCCAGCAGCTCTGGACTGAGCTCCTACGAGCAGTACTTC	CASSSGLSSYEQYF
TRBV7-7	-	-	TRBJ2-7	TGTGCTAGCAGCCACCCCGCGGGAGAGCAGTACTTC	CASSHPAGEQYF
TRBV29-1	TRBD1	-	TRBJ2-3	TGCAGCGTTGAAGGTGGGACAGGGGCAGATACGCAGTATTTT	CSVEGGTGADTQYF
TRBV19	TRBD1	-	TRBJ1-2	TGTGCCAGTAGTATTCGACCGGGACAGGGGGCGAAAGGCTACACCTTC	CASSIRPGQGAKGYTF
TRBV25-1	TRBD2	few	TRBJ2-3	TGTGCCAGCAGTCCCCCGACTAGCGGGAATCCAGATACGCAGTATTTT	CASSPPTSGNPDTQYF
TRBV7-9	TRBD1	-	TRBJ1-1	TGTGCCAGCAGCCCAACCGGGACAGGGTTCACTGAAGCTTTCTTT	CASSPTGTGFTEAFF
TRBV29-1	-	-	TRBJ1-1	TGCAGCGTTTTCGGAGGGAGGAACACTGAAGCTTTCTTT	CSVFGGRNTEAFF
TRBV19	-	-	TRBJ1-5	TGTGCCAGTAGTATAGTTGGAGGGGGGGAGCCCCAGCATTTT	CASSIVGGGEPQHF
TRBV6-6	TRBD2	-	TRBJ2-1	TGTGCCAGCAGTTGGACTAGCGGGGTTGAGGGTGAGCAGTTCTTC	CASSWTSGVEGEQFF
TRBV11-2	-	-	TRBJ2-1	TGTGCCAGCAGCTTAGATATTTACTCCCCTTACAATGAGCAGTTCTTC	CASSLDIYSPYNEQFF
TRBV28	-	-	TRBJ2-5	TGTGCCAGCCACCCGATGGTTAATGTGGAGACCCAGTACTTC	CASHPMVNVETQYF
TRBV12-1	-	-	TRBJ2-7	TGTGCCAGCAATCTTCAGGATGGGACACCGGAAAGGTGGGCCTACGAGCAGTACTTC	CASNLQDGTPERWAYEQYF
TRBV27	TRBD2	-	TRBJ2-1	TGTGCCAGCAGTTTTAGCGGGGGAGCCTACAATGAGCAGTTCTTC	CASSFSGGAYNEQFF
TRBV5-1	-	-	TRBJ2-5	TGCGCCAGCAGCTTGGTGAGGTCCACCCTGGGGCTCCGGGCGGAGACCCAGTACTTC	CASSLVRSTLGLRAETQYF
TRBV9	-	-	TRBJ1-2	TGTGCCAGCAGCGCAACCGCCCCGGACATTTCCCGGGGCTACACCTTC	CASSATAPDISRGYTF
TRBV7-8	-	-	TRBJ2-7	TGTGCCAGCAGTTCTAGCAAGGGAGTCGGCGAGCAGTACTTC	CASSSSKGVGEQYF
TRBV6-5	-	-	TRBJ2-5	TGTGCCAGCAGCCGCCTAGTTGGAGAGACCCAGTACTTC	CASSRLVGETQYF
TRBV15	-	-	TRBJ1-2	TGTGCCACCAGCAGAGCCGCCCAGGGCGGTCACTATGGCTACACCTTC	CATSRAAQGGHYGYTF
TRBV19	TRBD1	-	TRBJ2-5	TGTGCCAGTACCCCCGGGACAGGGTCATTTAAGTGGGAGACCCAGTACTTC	CASTPGTGSFKWETQYF
TRBV6-4	TRBD2	-	TRBJ2-5	TGTGCCAGCGGGGGGACTAGCGGGAGGGAGACCCAGTACTTC	CASGGTSGRETQYF
TRBV19	TRBD2	-	TRBJ2-3	TGTGCCAGTAGTAATTCCCCTATAGCGGGCCTCACAGATACGCAGTATTTT	CASSNSPIAGLTDTQYF
TRBV6-1	TRBD2	few	TRBJ2-7	TGTGCCAGCAGTGCTAGCGGAGCGGGAGCCTCCTACGAGCAGTACTTC	CASSASGAGASYEQYF